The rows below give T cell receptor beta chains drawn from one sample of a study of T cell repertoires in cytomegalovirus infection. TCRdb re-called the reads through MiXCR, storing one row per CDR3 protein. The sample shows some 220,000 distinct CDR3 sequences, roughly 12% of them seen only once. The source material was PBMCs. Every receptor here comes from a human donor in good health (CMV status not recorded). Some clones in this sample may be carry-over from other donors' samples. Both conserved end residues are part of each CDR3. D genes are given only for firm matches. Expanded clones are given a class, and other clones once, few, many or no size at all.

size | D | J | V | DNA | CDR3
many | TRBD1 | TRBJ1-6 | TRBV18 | TGTGCCAGCTCATCTGGACAGGGAGAGGGATCACCCCTCCACTTT | CASSSGQGEGSPLHF
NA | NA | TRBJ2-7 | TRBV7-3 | TGTGCCAGCAGCTTAGACCTGGCGGGCGAGCAGTACTTC | CASSLDLAGEQYF
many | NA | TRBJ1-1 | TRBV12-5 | TGTGCTAGTCCGGCAAAAACGGGAGCTTTCTTT | CASPAKTGAFF
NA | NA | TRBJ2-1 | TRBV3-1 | TGTGCCAGCAGCCAAGAATGGGGGAGCACCTACAATGAGCAGTTCTTC | CASSQEWGSTYNEQFF
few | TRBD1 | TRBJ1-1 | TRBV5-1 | TGCGCCAGCAGTTACCTTCCGACAGGGTCGATGGCTATGAACACTGAAGCTTTCTTT | CASSYLPTGSMAMNTEAFF
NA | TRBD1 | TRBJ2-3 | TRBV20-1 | TGCAGTGCTCCAGAATGGGGCAGGGGGCGCACAGATACGCAGTATTTT | CSAPEWGRGRTDTQYF
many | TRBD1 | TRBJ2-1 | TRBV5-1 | TGCGCCAGCAGCTTGGGACAGGGGGACAATGAGCAGTTCTTC | CASSLGQGDNEQFF
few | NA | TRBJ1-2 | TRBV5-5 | TGTGCCAGCAGCTTGGGAAGCTGGACAGCGTACTATGGCTACACCTTC | CASSLGSWTAYYGYTF
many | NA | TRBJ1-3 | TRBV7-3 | TGTGCCAGCAGCTTTGGGGGGGTACCTTCTGGAAACACCATATATTTT | CASSFGGVPSGNTIYF
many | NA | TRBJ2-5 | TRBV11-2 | TGTGCCAGCAGCTTAGACGGGACGGGGCGAACCCAGTACTTC | CASSLDGTGRTQYF
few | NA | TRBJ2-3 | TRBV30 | TGTGCCTGGAGTCCGCTGATAGATACGCAGTATTTT | CAWSPLIDTQYF
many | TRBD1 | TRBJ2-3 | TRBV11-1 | TGTGCCAGCAGCCGCACCGGACAGGGGGTCACAGATACGCAGTATTTT | CASSRTGQGVTDTQYF
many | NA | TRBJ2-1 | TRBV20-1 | TGCAGTGCTAGAGGGGGAGCGGAGGCGGGCAATGAGCAGTTCTTC | CSARGGAEAGNEQFF
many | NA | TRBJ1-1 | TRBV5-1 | TGCGCCAGCAGCCCACGACAGGTGAACACTGAAGCTTTCTTT | CASSPRQVNTEAFF
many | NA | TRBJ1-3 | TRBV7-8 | TGTGCCAGCAGCGGGGGGACCAACTCTGGAAACACCATATATTTT | CASSGGTNSGNTIYF
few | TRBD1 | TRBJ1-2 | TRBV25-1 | TGTGCCAGCACTCCCTTCGGGACAGGATTCTATGGCTACACCTTC | CASTPFGTGFYGYTF
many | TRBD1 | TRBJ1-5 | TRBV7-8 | TGTGCCAGCAGCATTCGGACAGGGGAGGCTCAGCCCCAGCATTTT | CASSIRTGEAQPQHF
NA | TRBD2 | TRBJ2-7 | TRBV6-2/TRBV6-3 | TGTGCCAGCAGTTACGCCCCGGGAGGATTCTACGAGCAGTACTTC | CASSYAPGGFYEQYF
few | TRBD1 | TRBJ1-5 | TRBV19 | TGTGCCACCACGGATGCAGGGGGAGCAAATCAGCCCCAGCATTTT | CATTDAGGANQPQHF
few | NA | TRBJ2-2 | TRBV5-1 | TGCGCCAGCAGCGTGAACCCGAACACCGGGGAGCTGTTTTTT | CASSVNPNTGELFF
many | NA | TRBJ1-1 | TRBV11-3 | TGTGCCAGCAGCTTACACCCGAACACTGAAGCTTTCTTT | CASSLHPNTEAFF
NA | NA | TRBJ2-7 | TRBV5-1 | TGCGCCAGCAGCTTACGGGATCCTGGAGAAGAGCAGTACTTC | CASSLRDPGEEQYF
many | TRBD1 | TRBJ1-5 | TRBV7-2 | TGTGCCAGCAGCTTAGTAGGGGGCAGGAATAGCAATCAGCCCCAGCATTTT | CASSLVGGRNSNQPQHF
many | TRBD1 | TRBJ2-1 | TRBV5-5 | TGTGCCAGCAGCTTGGACCGGGACAGGACCTACAATGAGCAGTTCTTC | CASSLDRDRTYNEQFF
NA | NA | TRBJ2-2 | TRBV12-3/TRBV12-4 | TGTGCCAGCAGTTTGGTGTTTCCCGGGGAGCTGTTTTTT | CASSLVFPGELFF
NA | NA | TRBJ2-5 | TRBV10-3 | TGTGCCATCAGTGAGTCGGAGAACCAGTACTTC | CAISESENQYF
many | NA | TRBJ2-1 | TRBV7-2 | TGTGCCAGCAGCTTCGAACTAACAGGGAGTTCCTACAATGAGCAGTTCTTC | CASSFELTGSSYNEQFF
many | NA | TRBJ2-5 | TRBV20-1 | TGCAGTGCGCCGGGACTTCTTGGGGAGGAGACCCAGTACTTC | CSAPGLLGEETQYF
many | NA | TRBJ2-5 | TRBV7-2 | TGTGCCAGCAGCACACGGGAGACCCAGTACTTC | CASSTRETQYF
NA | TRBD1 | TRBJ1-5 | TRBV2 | TGTGCCAGCAGTTCCCCAGGGGGGCATCAGCCCCAGCATTTT | CASSSPGGHQPQHF
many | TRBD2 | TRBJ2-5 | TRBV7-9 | TGTGCCAGCAGCTCCCAAGCGGGGACCGAAGAGACCCAGTACTTC | CASSSQAGTEETQYF
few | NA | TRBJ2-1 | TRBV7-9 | TGTGCCAGCAGCTTAGAGAGGACGGCAAATGAGCAGTTCTTC | CASSLERTANEQFF